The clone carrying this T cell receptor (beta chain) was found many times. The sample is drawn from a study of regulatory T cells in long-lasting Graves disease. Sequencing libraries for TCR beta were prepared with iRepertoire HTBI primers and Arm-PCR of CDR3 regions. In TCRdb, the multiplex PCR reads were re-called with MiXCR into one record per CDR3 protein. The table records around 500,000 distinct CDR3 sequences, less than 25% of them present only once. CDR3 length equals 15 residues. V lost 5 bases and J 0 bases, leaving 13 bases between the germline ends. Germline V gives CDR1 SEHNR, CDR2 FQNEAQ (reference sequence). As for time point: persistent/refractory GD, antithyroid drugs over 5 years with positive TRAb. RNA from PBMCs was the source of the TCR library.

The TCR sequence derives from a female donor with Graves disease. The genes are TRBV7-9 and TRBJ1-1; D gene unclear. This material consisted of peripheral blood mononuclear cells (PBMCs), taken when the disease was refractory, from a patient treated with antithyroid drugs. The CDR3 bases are TGTGCCAGCAGCCCATCGGGTCAGTTGAACACTGAAGCTTTCTTT. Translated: CASSPSGQLNTEAFF.